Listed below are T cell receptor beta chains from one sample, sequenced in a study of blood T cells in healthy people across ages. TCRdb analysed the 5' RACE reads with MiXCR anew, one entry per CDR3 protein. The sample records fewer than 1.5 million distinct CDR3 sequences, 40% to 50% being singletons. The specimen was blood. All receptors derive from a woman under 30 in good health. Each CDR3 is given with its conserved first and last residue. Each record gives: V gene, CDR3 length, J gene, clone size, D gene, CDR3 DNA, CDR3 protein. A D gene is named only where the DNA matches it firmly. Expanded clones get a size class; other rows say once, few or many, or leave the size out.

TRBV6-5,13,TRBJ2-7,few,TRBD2,TGTGCCAGTACTACCGGGACTAGCACCGAGCAGTACTTC,CASTTGTSTEQYF
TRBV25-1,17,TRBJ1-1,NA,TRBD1,TGTGCCAGCAGTCCCGTGGGAGGACAGGGGTTCGGCACTGAAGCTTTCTTT,CASSPVGGQGFGTEAFF
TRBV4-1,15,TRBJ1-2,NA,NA,TGCGCCAGCAGCCAAGAAGGGCTGCCCTCCGGGGGCTACACCTTC,CASSQEGLPSGGYTF
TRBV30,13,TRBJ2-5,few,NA,TGTGCCTGGCAGTCCAGGAGCCAAGAGACCCAGTACTTC,CAWQSRSQETQYF
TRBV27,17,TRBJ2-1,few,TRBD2,TGTGCCAGCAGTTCCCTGGGGACTAGCGCTATAGGGAATGAGCAGTTCTTC,CASSSLGTSAIGNEQFF
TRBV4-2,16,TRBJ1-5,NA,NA,TGTGCCAGCAGCCAAGAATTGACAGCTGTTAATCAGCCCCAGCATTTT,CASSQELTAVNQPQHF
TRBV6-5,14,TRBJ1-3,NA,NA,TGTGCCAGCACCCCGGCAGGCCGAGCTAACACCATATATTTT,CASTPAGRANTIYF
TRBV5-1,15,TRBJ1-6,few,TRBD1,TGCGCCAGCAGCTTGTTGGGGACAGGGTTTTCACCCCTCCACTTT,CASSLLGTGFSPLHF
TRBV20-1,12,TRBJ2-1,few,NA,TGCAGTGCAGCAACAGCGAACAATGAGCAGTTCTTC,CSAATANNEQFF
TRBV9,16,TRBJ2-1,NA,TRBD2,TGTGCCAGCAGCGTAGTGAGTAGCGGGAGGGCCAATGAGCAGTTCTTC,CASSVVSSGRANEQFF
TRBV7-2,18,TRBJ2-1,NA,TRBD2,TGTGCCAGCAGCCAGCCTGGGACTAGCGGGGAACGGGGCAATGAGCAGTTCTTC,CASSQPGTSGERGNEQFF
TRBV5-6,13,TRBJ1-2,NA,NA,TGTGCCGGCAGCTTATTCCGAGCAGGGGGCTACACCTTC,CAGSLFRAGGYTF
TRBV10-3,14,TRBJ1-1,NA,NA,TGTGCCATCAGCGGGGGCCCAGCGAACACTGAAGCTTTCTTT,CAISGGPANTEAFF
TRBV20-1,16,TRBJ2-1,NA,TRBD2,TGCAGTGCTAGAATCCTAGCGGGGGGGCCGGGGAATGAGCAGTTCTTC,CSARILAGGPGNEQFF
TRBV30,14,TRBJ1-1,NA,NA,TGTGCCTGGAGTCCCGGGTCCCTGAACACTGAAGCTTTCTTT,CAWSPGSLNTEAFF
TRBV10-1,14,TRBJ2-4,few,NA,TGCGCCAGCAGTGTAGGGCAGGGGAAGAGCATTCAGTACTTC,CASSVGQGKSIQYF
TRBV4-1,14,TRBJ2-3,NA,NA,TGCGCCAGCAGCCAAGCTCAAGGGGCAGATACGCAGTATTTT,CASSQAQGADTQYF
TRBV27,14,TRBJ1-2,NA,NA,TGTGCCAGCAAAGTGCGGGACGGTAACTATGGCTACACCTTC,CASKVRDGNYGYTF
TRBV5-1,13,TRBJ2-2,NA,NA,TGCGCCAGCCTTGCTAGTAACACCGGGGAGCTGTTTTTT,CASLASNTGELFF
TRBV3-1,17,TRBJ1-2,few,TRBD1,TGTGCCAGCAGCCAGGTCCAGGGGGCGATGAGTAACTATGGCTACACCTTC,CASSQVQGAMSNYGYTF
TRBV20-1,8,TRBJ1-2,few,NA,TGCGGGCTAGGGGGCTACACCTTC,CGLGGYTF
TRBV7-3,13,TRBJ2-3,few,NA,TGTGCCAGCGCGAGGGGCTACACAGATACGCAGTATTTT,CASARGYTDTQYF
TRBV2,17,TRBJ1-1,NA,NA,TGTGCCAGCACCGCCGACAGAACCAAGACCTTGAACACTGAAGCTTTCTTT,CASTADRTKTLNTEAFF
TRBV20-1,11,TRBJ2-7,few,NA,TGCAGTGTCGACCCAGGGGACGAGCAGTACTTC,CSVDPGDEQYF
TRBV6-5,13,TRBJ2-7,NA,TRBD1,TGTGCCAGCAGCTCGGACAGGGAAGTAGGTCAGTACTTC,CASSSDREVGQYF
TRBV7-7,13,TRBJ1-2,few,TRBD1,TGTGCTAGCAGCTTAGCGACAGGGGAAGGCTACACCTTC,CASSLATGEGYTF
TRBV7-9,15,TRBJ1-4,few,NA,TGTGCCAGCAGCTTAGGTCCAGGAGAGAATGAAAAACTGTTTTTT,CASSLGPGENEKLFF
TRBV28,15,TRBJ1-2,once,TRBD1,TGTGCCACCCACCGCCAGACAGGGGTATCTCATGGCTACACCTTC,CATHRQTGVSHGYTF
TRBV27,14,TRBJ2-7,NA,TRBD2,TGTGCCAGCAGCCTCGGGCGGGGGGATTACGAGCAGTACTTC,CASSLGRGDYEQYF
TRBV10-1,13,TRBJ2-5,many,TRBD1,TGCGCCAGCAGTACAGGGGTTGGCGAGACCCAGTACTTC,CASSTGVGETQYF
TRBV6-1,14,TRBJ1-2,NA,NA,TGTGCCAGCAGTGAGGCAGGGCGGGTCTATGGCTACACCTTC,CASSEAGRVYGYTF
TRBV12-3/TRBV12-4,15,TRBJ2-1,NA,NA,TGTACCAGCAGCCCGGACTCCTCCCGTCTCAATGAGCAGTTCTTC,CTSSPDSSRLNEQFF
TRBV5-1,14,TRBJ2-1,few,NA,TGCGCCAGCGGCGTCCAGGGGCCCTACAATGAGCAGTTCTTC,CASGVQGPYNEQFF
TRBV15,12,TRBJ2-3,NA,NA,TGTGCCACCAGCAGTTCTATAGATACGCAGTATTTT,CATSSSIDTQYF
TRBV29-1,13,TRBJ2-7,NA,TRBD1,TGCAGCGTATCGACAGGGGAGAACTACGAGCAGTACTTC,CSVSTGENYEQYF